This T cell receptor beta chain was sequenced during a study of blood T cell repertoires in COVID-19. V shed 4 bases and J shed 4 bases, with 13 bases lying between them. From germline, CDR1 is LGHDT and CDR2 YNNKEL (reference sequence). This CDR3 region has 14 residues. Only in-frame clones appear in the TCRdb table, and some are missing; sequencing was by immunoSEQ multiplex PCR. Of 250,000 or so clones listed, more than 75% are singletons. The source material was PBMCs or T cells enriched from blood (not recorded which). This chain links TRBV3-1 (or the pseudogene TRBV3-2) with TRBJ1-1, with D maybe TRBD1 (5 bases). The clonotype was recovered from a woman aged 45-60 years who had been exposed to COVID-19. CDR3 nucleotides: TGTGCCAGCAGCCTGATGGGGGGGGTCACTGAAGCTTTCTTT. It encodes CASSLMGGVTEAFF.